This passage covers 24 T cell receptor beta chains from one sample sequenced in a study of response to subunit inactivated influenza vaccine. TCRdb re-called the RT-PCR reads through MiXCR, storing one row per CDR3 protein. The sample has about 170,000 distinct CDR3 sequences, about an eighth seen once; the top ten hold approximately 30%. These sequences were also reported in another study, on T cells expressing NK-cell markers. That paper adds: For TCR beta, cDNA was produced by 5'RACE template switching with UMIs.

This specimen was CD8+ T cells sorted from PBMCs, taken about 11 days after vaccination. The receptors here all came from a man aged 50-59 years who received an inactivated influenza vaccine.

A few counts support this clonotype. V is TRBV28 and J is TRBJ2-3, with 10 nucleotides matching TRBD2. Germline V lookup: CDR1 MDHEN, CDR2 SYDVKM. This CDR3 has 18 residues. The V and J ends lost 5 bases and 4 bases, in that order; junction bases with no gene match: 15. CDR3 sequence (DNA): TGTGCCAGCAGTGGAATTGGACTAGCGGCTTCAGAGGCAGATACGCAGTATTTT. Translated, it gives CASSGIGLAASEADTQYF. The variable domain in full, with the rest retrieved from reference TRBV28 and TRBJ2-3, is DVKVTQSSRYLVKRTGEKVFLECVQDMDHENMFWYRQDPGLGLRLIYFSYDVKMKEKGDIPEGYSVSREKKERFSLILESASTNQTSMYLCASSGIGLAASEADTQYFGPGTRLTVL.

The chain employs TRBV15 and TRBJ2-3; D is ambiguous. In germline, CDR1 is LNHNV, CDR2 YYDKDF (reference sequence). V dropped 0 bases and J dropped 3 bases, with 13 bases sitting between them. The CDR3 loop spans 16 amino acids. CDR3 DNA sequence: TGTGCCACCAGCAGAGATCTTGGGCTTGGGACAGATACGCAGTATTTT. This codes for CATSRDLGLGTDTQYF.

The chain couples TRBV30 to TRBJ2-1, with unresolved D. This CDR3 is built from 12 residues. Trimming removed 3 bases from V and 7 bases from J, with 10 bases in between. Germline assignment: CDR1 GTSNPN and CDR2 SVGIG (reference sequence). The CDR3, as DNA: TGTGCCTGGAGCGACGGGCGGAATGAGCAGTTCTTC. Protein product: CAWSDGRNEQFF.

This clonotype was found a few times. The V call is TRBV6-5, the J call TRBJ2-1; D may be TRBD1 or TRBD2 (5 bases each). Per germline, CDR1 MNHEY and CDR2 SVGAGI. V gave up 2 bases and J gave up 2 bases, with 10 bases separating them. The CDR3 is made up of 15 amino acids. DNA of the CDR3: TGTGCCAGCAGTTACGGGACCACACCCTACAATGAGCAGTTCTTC. The encoded protein is CASSYGTTPYNEQFF.

This clonotype was counted a few times. The chain links TRBV9 to TRBJ1-5; 7 nucleotides agree with TRBD1. CDR3 length equals 15 residues. Germline-derived CDR1 and CDR2 are SGDLS and YYNGEE. Trimming cost V 4 bases and J 2 bases; bases outside gene matches: 6. The CDR3 nucleotides read TGTGCCAGCAGCTCAACAGGGGAGGGCAATCAGCCCCAGCATTTT. Translating it yields CASSSTGEGNQPQHF. Full variable domain (rest looked up from reference TRBV9 and TRBJ1-5): DSGVTQTPKHLITATGQRVTLRCSPRSGDLSVYWYQQSLDQGLQFLIQYYNGEERAKGNILERFSAQQFPDLHSELNLSSLELGDSALYFCASSSTGEGNQPQHFGDGTRLSIL.

There are a few counts of this clonotype. V and J are TRBV27 and TRBJ1-1, with a weak D call TRBD1 (6 bases). Germline loops: CDR1 MNHEY, CDR2 SMNVEV (reference sequence). Trimming took off 0 bases at V and 3 bases at J, with 8 bases between the two ends. The CDR3 spans 14 residues. CDR3 loop: CASSLSTGYTEAFF. CDR3 in DNA: TGTGCCAGCAGTTTATCTACAGGGTACACTGAAGCTTTCTTT.

The chain uses TRBV5-1 and TRBJ2-1, with D uncertain. V dropped 0 bases and J dropped 11 bases, with 9 bases sitting between them. CDR3 length: 12 amino acids. From germline, CDR1 is SGHRS and CDR2 YFSETQ. CDR3: CASSLAYTQQFF. CDR3 in DNA: TGCGCCAGCAGCTTGGCCTACACCCAGCAGTTCTTC.

A few counts support this clonotype. V usage is TRBV11-2 and J usage is TRBJ2-7; TRBD2 aligns across 7 bases. The CDR3 extends over 15 amino acids. CDR1 and CDR2 from the germline V gene are SGHAT and FQNNGV. With 1 base clipped from V and 3 bases from J, the junction kept 6 bases outside the gene matches. The CDR3 sequence is CASSLGGEGYYEQYF. The CDR3 DNA follows: TGTGCCAGCAGCTTAGGGGGGGAGGGTTACTACGAGCAGTACTTC.

J is TRBJ2-7 and V is TRBV5-6, with 8 bases that match TRBD2. The CDR3 length is 16 residues. The germline gives CDR1 SGHDT, CDR2 YYEEEE. J gave up 0 bases and V 0 bases, and 5 bases lay outside the gene matches. This chain's CDR3 is CASSLEAGESSYEQYF. The CDR3 bases are TGTGCCAGCAGCTTGGAAGCGGGAGAGAGCTCCTACGAGCAGTACTTC. Based on the CDR3 plus reference TRBV5-6 and TRBJ2-7, the full variable domain is DAGVTQSPTHLIKTRGQQVTLRCSPKSGHDTVSWYQQALGQGPQFIFQYYEEEERQRGNFPDRFSGHQFPNYSSELNVNALLLGDSALYLCASSLEAGESSYEQYFGPGTRLTVT.

This clonotype appeared a few times. This chain connects TRBV19 to TRBJ1-5; D possibly corresponds to TRBD1 (5 bases). The CDR3 runs 13 residues. Germline values: CDR1 LNHDA, CDR2 SQIVND (reference sequence). Trimming cost V 6 bases and J 11 bases, with 17 bases left between them. The CDR3 is CASRSVGALAQHF. The CDR3 DNA sequence: TGTGCCAGTAGAAGTGTCGGGGCCCTGGCCCAGCATTTT.

There are a few counts of this clonotype. The V gene is TRBV7-2, the J gene TRBJ2-5, with D hard to call. CDR1 SGHTA and CDR2 FQGNSA come from the germline V gene. The CDR3 spans 15 residues. V was trimmed by 1 base and J by 5 bases, leaving 14 bases between them. CDR3 DNA: TGTGCCAGCAGCTTAGGTATAGAGCTGGTGGAGACCCAGTACTTC. Encoded protein: CASSLGIELVETQYF.

The CDR3 DNA follows: TGTGCCAGCAGTTCATTAGCGGGAGTCTACTACGAGCAGTACTTC. The encoded protein is CASSSLAGVYYEQYF. This chain links TRBV27 with TRBJ2-7; 9 bases are shared with TRBD2. This CDR3 has 15 residues. The V gene end was trimmed by 4 bases and the J gene end by 3 bases; junction bases not matched to a gene: 7. Germline CDR1 and CDR2: MNHEY and SMNVEV (reference sequence).

This chain connects TRBV30 to TRBJ2-4; TRBD1 agrees at 7 bases. Germline CDR1 GTSNPN, CDR2 SVGIG (reference sequence). Trimming removed 0 bases from V and 9 bases from J; junction bases left unmatched: 5. This CDR3 region has 13 residues. Written as DNA, the CDR3 is TGTGCCTGGAGTGTTGGGACAGAGGGCATTCAGTACTTC. Its protein product is CAWSVGTEGIQYF.

The rearrangement uses TRBV29-1 and TRBJ1-2; no clear D gene. Germline V gene lookup returns CDR1 SQVTM and CDR2 ANQGSEA. This CDR3 contains 13 residues. V was pared by 7 bases and J by 4 bases, with 16 bases between. This chain's CDR3 is CSATPGAPYGYTF. CDR3 DNA: TGCAGCGCCACCCCCGGAGCTCCCTATGGCTACACCTTC. The full variable domain, in which reference TRBV29-1 and TRBJ1-2 provide the parts outside the CDR3, is SAVISQKPSRDICQRGTSLTIQCQVDSQVTMMFWYRQQPGQSLTLIATANQGSEATYESGFVIDKFPISRPNLTFSTLTVSNMSPEDSSIYLCSATPGAPYGYTFGSGTRLTVV.

The rearrangement joins TRBV20-1 to TRBJ2-1; D might be TRBD2 (5 bases). CDR3 length: 13 amino acids. Germline V CDR1 and CDR2: DFQATT, SNEGSKA (reference sequence). V lost 2 bases, J lost 9 bases, and 14 bases lay in between. Here the CDR3 DNA reads TGCAGTGCTAGATTAGCTGACTATATTGAGCAGTTCTTC. Protein: CSARLADYIEQFF.

This clonotype came up many times. The V and J genes are TRBV12-3 or TRBV12-4 and TRBJ1-3; D uncertain. CDR3 length equals 14 residues. V was trimmed by 0 bases and J by 4 bases, leaving 7 bases between them. CDR3 in amino acids: CASSLAMEGNTIYF. The CDR3 bases are TGTGCCAGCAGTTTAGCGATGGAAGGAAACACCATATATTTT.

This clonotype was picked up many times. This chain connects TRBV4-3 to TRBJ2-7; D is possibly TRBD2 (6 bases). Trimming shortened V by 3 bases and J by 3 bases, and 12 bases separated the two germline ends. Germline V CDR1 and CDR2: LGHNA, YSLEER. This CDR3 is 14 amino acids long. The CDR3: CASSQTRGNYEQYF. In DNA, the CDR3 is TGCGCCAGCAGCCAGACGCGGGGCAACTACGAGCAGTACTTC.

This clonotype was found a few times. This chain connects TRBV4-3 to TRBJ2-7; D possibly corresponds to TRBD2 (6 bases). Germline lookup yields CDR1 LGHNA and CDR2 YSLEER. Trimming stripped 3 bases from V and 2 bases from J, with 14 bases between. This CDR3 is built from 15 residues. The CDR3 region has the DNA TGCGCCAGCAGCCAGGCTCCGGAGGGTACCTACGAGCAGTACTTC. Its translation: CASSQAPEGTYEQYF.

This rearrangement joins TRBV19 to TRBJ1-5; 7 nucleotides agree with TRBD1. The ends lost 1 base at V and 3 bases at J; junction bases unmatched: 15. CDR3 size: 19 residues. Germline V CDR1 and CDR2: LNHDA, SQIVND (reference sequence). The CDR3 sequence: CASSIALRGGWAFNQPQHF. Written as DNA, the CDR3 is TGTGCCAGTAGTATAGCCCTCAGAGGGGGCTGGGCCTTCAATCAGCCCCAGCATTTT.

The genes are TRBV25-1 and TRBJ2-1; D unresolved. This CDR3 region has 13 residues. Germline CDR1 and CDR2: MGHDK and SYGVNS. V gave up 2 bases and J gave up 9 bases, with 11 bases separating them. The CDR3 is CASSESPQIEQFF. The CDR3 bases are TGTGCCAGCAGTGAAAGTCCCCAAATTGAGCAGTTCTTC.

V is TRBV15 and J is TRBJ2-4, with TRBD2 identical over 9 bases. Trimming removed 0 bases from V and 8 bases from J; junction bases left unmatched: 11. The CDR3 contains 17 residues. Germline V lookup: CDR1 LNHNV, CDR2 YYDKDF (reference sequence). The chain's CDR3 is CATSRDNLAGTGDIQYF. For the CDR3, the DNA is TGTGCCACCAGCAGAGATAATCTAGCGGGAACTGGGGACATTCAGTACTTC.

The CDR3 reads CASSYEENFRDTGELFF. CDR3 DNA: TGTGCCAGCAGTTACGAGGAGAACTTTCGGGACACCGGGGAGCTGTTTTTT. The genes are TRBV6-5 and TRBJ2-2; D not resolved. Per germline, CDR1 MNHEY and CDR2 SVGAGI. The CDR3 loop spans 17 amino acids. V was trimmed by 2 bases and J by 3 bases, leaving 16 bases between them.

This clonotype has at least ten counts. The rearrangement links TRBV19 to TRBJ2-1; the D gene is possibly TRBD2 (5 bases). Germline CDR1 LNHDA, CDR2 SQIVND (reference sequence). CDR3 size: 15 residues. Trimming pared 1 base from V and 7 bases from J, leaving 14 bases between. CDR3 DNA: TGTGCCAGTAGTATAGGGGCTGGTACTAGTAATGAGCAGTTCTTC. It codes for CASSIGAGTSNEQFF.

This clonotype has more than one count but fewer than ten. CDR3 region: CASSSRAGGQEDTQYF. As DNA, the CDR3 is TGTGCCAGCAGCTCTAGAGCGGGGGGGCAAGAAGATACGCAGTATTTT. The genes are TRBV3-1 and TRBJ2-3; TRBD2 aligns across 10 bases. Trimming took 5 bases from V and 5 from J; bases not matched to a gene: 10. CDR1 and CDR2 from the germline V gene are LGHDT and YNNKEL (reference sequence). This CDR3 comprises 16 residues.